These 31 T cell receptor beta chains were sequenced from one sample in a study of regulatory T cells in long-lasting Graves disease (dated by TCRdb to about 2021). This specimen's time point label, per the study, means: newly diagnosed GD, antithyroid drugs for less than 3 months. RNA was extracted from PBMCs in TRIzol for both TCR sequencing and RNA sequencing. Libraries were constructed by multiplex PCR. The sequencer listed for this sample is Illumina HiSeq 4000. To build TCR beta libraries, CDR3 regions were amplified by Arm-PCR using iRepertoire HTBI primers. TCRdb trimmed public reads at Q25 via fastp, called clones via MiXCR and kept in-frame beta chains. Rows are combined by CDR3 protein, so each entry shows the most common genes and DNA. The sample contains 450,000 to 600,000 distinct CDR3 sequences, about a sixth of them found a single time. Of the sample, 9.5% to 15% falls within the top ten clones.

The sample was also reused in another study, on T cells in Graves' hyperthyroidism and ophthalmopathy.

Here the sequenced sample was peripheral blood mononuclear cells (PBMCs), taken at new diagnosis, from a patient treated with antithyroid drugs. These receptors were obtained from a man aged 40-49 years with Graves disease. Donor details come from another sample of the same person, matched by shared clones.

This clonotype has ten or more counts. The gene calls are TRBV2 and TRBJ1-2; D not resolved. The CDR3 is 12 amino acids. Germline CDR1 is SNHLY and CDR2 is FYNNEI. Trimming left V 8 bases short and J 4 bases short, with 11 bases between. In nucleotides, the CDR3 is TGTGCCAGCTCTGGACTCGGCTATGGCTACACCTTC. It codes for CASSGLGYGYTF. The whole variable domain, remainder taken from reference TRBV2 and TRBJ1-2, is EPEVTQTPSHQVTQMGQEVILRCVPISNHLYFYWYRQILGQKVEFLVSFYNNEISEKSEIFDDQFSVERPDGSNFTLKIRSTKLEDSAMYFCASSGLGYGYTFGSGTRLTVV.

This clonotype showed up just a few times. The CDR3 nucleotides are TGCGCCAGCAGCCAGGCTGGTAGCAGTGACTATGGCTACACCTTC. Its translation is CASSQAGSSDYGYTF. The chain has TRBV4-1 and TRBJ1-2; no definite D call. CDR1 and CDR2 (germline): MGHRA, YSYEKL. V was trimmed by 3 bases and J by 3 bases, leaving 14 bases between them. The CDR3 spans 15 residues.

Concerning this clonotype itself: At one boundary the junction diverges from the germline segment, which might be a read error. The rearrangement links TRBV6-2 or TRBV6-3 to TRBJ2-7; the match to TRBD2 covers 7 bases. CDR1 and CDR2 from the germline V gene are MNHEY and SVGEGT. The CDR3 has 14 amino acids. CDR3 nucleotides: TGTGCCGGCAGTGTTGACGGGGGGTGGTACGAGCAGTACTTC. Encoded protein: CAGSVDGGWYEQYF.

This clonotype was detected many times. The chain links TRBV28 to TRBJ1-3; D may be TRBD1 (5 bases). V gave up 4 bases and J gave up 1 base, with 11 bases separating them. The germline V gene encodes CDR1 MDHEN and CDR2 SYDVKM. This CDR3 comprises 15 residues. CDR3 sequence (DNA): TGTGCCAGCAGTTCCGGGACGGCGTCTGGAAACACCATATATTTT. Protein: CASSSGTASGNTIYF.

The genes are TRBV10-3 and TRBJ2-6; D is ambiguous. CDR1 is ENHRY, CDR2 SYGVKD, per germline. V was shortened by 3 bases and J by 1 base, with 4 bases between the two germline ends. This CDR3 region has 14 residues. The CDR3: CAISDSSGANVLTF. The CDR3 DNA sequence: TGTGCCATCAGTGATAGTTCTGGGGCCAACGTCCTGACTTTC.

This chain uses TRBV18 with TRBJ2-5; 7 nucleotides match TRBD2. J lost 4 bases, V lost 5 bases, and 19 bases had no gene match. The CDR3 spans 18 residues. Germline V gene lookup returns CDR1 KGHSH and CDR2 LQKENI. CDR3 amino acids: CASSTNSRDPGRRETQYF. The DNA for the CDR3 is TGTGCCAGCTCAACTAATTCCCGGGATCCCGGGAGGAGAGAGACCCAGTACTTC.

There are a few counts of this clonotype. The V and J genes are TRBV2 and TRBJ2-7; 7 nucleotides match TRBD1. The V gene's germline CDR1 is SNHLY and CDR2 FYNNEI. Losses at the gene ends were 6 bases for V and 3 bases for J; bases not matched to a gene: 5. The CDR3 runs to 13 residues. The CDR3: CASRRQGLYEQYF. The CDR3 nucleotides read TGTGCCAGCAGGAGACAGGGCCTCTACGAGCAGTACTTC. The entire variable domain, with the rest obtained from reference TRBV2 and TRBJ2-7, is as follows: EPEVTQTPSHQVTQMGQEVILRCVPISNHLYFYWYRQILGQKVEFLVSFYNNEISEKSEIFDDQFSVERPDGSNFTLKIRSTKLEDSAMYFCASRRQGLYEQYFGPGTRLTVT.

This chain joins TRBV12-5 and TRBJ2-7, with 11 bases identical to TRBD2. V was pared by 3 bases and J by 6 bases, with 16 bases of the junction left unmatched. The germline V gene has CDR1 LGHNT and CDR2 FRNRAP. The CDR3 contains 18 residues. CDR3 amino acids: CASGFCTSGSLGRCEQYF. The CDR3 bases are TGTGCTAGTGGTTTCTGTACTAGCGGGAGTCTAGGAAGGTGCGAGCAGTACTTC.

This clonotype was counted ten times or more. CDR3 coding DNA: TGTGCCAGCAGTTTTAGGGCGGACTTCTCCTACGAGCAGTACTTC. This sequence encodes CASSFRADFSYEQYF. V and J are TRBV28 and TRBJ2-7, with a tentative D call TRBD2 (5 bases). CDR3 length equals 15 residues. CDR1 and CDR2 (germline): MDHEN, SYDVKM. Trimming removed 3 bases from V and 0 bases from J, with 12 bases in between. The full variable domain, in which reference TRBV28 and TRBJ2-7 provide the parts outside the CDR3, is DVKVTQSSRYLVKRTGEKVFLECVQDMDHENMFWYRQDPGLGLRLIYFSYDVKMKEKGDIPEGYSVSREKKERFSLILESASTNQTSMYLCASSFRADFSYEQYFGPGTRLTVT.

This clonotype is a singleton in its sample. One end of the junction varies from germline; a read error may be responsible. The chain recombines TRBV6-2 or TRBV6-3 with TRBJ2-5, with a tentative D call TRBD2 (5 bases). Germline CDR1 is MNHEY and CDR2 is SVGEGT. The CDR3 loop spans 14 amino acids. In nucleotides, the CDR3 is TGTGCCAGCAGCGCGTCCGGGCCAAGGAATGAGCGGTTCTTC. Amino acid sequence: CASSASGPRNERFF.

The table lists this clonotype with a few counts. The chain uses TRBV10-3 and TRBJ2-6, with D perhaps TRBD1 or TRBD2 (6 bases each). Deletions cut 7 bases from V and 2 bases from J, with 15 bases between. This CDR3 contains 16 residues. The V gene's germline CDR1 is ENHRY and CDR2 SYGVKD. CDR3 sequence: CAIKGTQGPGANVLTF. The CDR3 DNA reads TGTGCCATCAAGGGGACTCAGGGGCCTGGGGCCAACGTCCTGACTTTC.

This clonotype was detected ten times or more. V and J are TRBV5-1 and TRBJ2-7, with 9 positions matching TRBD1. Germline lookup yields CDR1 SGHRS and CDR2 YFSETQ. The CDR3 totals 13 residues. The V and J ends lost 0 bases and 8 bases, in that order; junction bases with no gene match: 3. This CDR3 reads CASSLEGTGKQYF. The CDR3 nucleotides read TGCGCCAGCAGCTTGGAGGGGACAGGGAAGCAGTACTTC.

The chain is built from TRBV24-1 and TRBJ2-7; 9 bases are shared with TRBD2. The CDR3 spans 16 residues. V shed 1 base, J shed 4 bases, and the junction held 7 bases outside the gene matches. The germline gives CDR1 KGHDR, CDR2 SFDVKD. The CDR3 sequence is CATSDFASSGKYEQYF. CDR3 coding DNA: TGTGCCACCAGTGATTTTGCGTCTAGCGGGAAATACGAGCAGTACTTC.

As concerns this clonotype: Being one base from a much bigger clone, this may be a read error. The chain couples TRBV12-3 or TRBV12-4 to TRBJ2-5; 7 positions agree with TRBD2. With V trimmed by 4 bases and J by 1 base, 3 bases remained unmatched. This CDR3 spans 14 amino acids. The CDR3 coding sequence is TGTGCCAGCAGTTCCGCTAGCGGCCAAGAGACCCAGTACTTC. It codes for CASSSASGQETQYF.

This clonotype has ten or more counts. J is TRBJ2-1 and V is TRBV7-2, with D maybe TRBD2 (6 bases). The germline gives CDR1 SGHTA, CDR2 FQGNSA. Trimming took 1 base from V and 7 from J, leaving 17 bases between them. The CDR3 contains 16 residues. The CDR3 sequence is CASSLGKRLERNEQFF. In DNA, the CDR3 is TGTGCCAGCAGCTTAGGCAAGCGACTAGAGAGGAATGAGCAGTTCTTC.

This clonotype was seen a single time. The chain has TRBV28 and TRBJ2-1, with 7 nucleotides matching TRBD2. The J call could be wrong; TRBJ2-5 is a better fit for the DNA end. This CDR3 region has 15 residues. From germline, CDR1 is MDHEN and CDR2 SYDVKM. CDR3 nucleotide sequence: TGTGCCAGCAGTTTATCTGCGGGAGTGGGGGAGACCCAGTACTTC. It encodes CASSLSAGVGETQYF.

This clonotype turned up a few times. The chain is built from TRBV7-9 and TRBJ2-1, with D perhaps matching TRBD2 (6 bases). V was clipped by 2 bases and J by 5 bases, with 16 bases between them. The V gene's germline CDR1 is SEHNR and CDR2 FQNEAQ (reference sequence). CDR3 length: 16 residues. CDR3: CASSLYGGTRHNEQFF. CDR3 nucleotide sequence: TGTGCCAGCAGCTTATATGGGGGGACTCGACACAATGAGCAGTTCTTC. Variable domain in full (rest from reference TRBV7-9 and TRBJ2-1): DTGVSQNPRHKITKRGQNVTFRCDPISEHNRLYWYRQTLGQGPEFLTYFQNEAQLEKSRLLSDRFSAERPKGSFSTLEIQRTEQGDSAMYLCASSLYGGTRHNEQFFGPGTRLTVL.

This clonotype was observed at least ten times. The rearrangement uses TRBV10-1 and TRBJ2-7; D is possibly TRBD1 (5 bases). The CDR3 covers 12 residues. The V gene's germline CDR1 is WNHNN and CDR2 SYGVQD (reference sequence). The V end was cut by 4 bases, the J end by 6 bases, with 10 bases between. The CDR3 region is CASSVGHSEQYF. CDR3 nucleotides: TGCGCCAGCAGTGTCGGACACTCCGAGCAGTACTTC.

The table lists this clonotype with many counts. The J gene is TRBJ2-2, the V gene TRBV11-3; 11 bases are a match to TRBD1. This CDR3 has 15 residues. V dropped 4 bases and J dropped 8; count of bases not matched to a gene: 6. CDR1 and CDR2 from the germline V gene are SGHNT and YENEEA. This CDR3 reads CASSSGTGGSGELFF. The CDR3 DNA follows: TGTGCCAGCAGCTCCGGGACAGGGGGTTCGGGGGAGCTGTTTTTT.

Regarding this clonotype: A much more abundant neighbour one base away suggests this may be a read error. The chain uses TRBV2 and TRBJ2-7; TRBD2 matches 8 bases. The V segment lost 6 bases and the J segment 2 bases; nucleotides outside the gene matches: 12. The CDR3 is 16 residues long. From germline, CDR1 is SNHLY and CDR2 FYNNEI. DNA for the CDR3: TGTGCCAGCAGACAAACTGGACTAGCCGAACCCTACGAGCAGTACTTC. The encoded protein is CASRQTGLAEPYEQYF.

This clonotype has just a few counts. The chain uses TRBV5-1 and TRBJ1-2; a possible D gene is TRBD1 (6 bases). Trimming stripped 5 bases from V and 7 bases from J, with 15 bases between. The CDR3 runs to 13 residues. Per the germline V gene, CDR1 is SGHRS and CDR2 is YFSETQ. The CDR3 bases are TGCGCCAGCAGTATGGAGGGGGGTTTTGGCTACACCTTC. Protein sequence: CASSMEGGFGYTF.

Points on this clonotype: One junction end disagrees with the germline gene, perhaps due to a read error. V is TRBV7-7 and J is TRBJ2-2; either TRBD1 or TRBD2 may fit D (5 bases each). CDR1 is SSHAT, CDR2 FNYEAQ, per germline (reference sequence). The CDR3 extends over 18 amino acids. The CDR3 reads CASSFRVLGRTNTGELFF. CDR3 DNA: TGTGCTAGCAGCTTTCGGGTACTGGGACGGACGAACACCGGGGAGCTGTTTTTT.

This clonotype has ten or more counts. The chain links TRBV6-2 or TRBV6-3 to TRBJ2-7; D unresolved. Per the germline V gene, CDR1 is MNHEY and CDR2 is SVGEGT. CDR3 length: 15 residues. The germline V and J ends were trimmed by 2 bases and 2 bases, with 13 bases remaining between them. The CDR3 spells CASSYVGGEAYEQYF. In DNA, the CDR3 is TGTGCCAGCAGTTACGTGGGTGGGGAAGCCTACGAGCAGTACTTC.

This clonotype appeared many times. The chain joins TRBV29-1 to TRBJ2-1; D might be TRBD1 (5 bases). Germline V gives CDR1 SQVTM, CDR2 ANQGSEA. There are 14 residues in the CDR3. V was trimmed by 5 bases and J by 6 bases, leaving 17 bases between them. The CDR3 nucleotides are TGCAGCGTTAGACGACAGAGAGTGGTCAATGAGCAGTTCTTC. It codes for CSVRRQRVVNEQFF.

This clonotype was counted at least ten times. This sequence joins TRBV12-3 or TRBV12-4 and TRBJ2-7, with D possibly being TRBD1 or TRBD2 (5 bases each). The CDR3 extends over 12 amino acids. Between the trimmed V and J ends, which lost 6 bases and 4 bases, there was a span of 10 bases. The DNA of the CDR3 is TGTGCCAGCAGCTGGGGGTTGTACGAGCAGTACTTC. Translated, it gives CASSWGLYEQYF.

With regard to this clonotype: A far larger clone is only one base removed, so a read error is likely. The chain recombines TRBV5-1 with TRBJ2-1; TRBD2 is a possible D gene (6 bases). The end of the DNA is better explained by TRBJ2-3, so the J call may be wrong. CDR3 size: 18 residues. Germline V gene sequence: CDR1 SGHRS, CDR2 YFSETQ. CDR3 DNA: TGCGCCAGCAGCTTGTCGGGACTCAAGGACCTCTGGGCAGGTACGCAGTATTTT. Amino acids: CASSLSGLKDLWAGTQYF.

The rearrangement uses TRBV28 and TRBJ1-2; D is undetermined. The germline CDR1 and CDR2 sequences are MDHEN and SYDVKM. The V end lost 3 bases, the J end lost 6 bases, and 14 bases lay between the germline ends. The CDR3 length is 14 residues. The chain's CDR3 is CASSFNRPKDGYTF. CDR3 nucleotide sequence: TGTGCCAGCAGTTTTAATCGACCCAAGGATGGCTACACCTTC.

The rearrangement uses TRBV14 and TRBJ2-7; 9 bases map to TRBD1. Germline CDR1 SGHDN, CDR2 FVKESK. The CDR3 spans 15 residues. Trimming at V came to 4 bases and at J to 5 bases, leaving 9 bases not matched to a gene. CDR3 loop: CASSPQSGQGNEQYF. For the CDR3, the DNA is TGTGCCAGCAGCCCTCAATCGGGACAGGGCAACGAGCAGTACTTC.

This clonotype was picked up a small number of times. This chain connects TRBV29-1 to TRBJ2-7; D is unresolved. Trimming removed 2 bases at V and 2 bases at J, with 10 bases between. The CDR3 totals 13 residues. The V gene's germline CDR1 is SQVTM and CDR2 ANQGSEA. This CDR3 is CSVELHQAYEQYF. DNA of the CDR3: TGCAGCGTTGAACTCCACCAGGCCTACGAGCAGTACTTC.

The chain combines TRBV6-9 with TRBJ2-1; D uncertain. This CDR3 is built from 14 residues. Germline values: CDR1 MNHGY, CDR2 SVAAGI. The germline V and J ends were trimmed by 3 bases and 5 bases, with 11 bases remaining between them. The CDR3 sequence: CASSYVHGDNEQFF. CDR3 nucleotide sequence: TGTGCCAGCAGTTACGTACATGGGGACAATGAGCAGTTCTTC.

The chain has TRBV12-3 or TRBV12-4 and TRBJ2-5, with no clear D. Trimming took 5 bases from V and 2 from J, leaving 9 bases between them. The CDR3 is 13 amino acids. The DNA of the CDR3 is TGTGCCAGCAGTGATGCCGGGCAAGAGACCCAGTACTTC. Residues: CASSDAGQETQYF.